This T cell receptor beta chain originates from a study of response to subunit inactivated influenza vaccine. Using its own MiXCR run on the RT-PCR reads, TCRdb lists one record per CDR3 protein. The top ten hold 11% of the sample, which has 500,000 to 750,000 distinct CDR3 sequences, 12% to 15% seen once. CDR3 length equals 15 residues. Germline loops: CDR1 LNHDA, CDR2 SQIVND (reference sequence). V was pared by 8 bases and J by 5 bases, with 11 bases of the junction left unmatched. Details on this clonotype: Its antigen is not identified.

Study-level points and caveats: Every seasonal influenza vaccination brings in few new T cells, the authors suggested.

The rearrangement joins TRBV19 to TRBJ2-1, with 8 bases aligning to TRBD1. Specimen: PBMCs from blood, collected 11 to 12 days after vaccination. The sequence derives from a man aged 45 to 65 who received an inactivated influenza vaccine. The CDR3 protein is CASAGWTGLHNEQFF. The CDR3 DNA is TGTGCCAGTGCCGGATGGACAGGGCTGCACAATGAGCAGTTCTTC.